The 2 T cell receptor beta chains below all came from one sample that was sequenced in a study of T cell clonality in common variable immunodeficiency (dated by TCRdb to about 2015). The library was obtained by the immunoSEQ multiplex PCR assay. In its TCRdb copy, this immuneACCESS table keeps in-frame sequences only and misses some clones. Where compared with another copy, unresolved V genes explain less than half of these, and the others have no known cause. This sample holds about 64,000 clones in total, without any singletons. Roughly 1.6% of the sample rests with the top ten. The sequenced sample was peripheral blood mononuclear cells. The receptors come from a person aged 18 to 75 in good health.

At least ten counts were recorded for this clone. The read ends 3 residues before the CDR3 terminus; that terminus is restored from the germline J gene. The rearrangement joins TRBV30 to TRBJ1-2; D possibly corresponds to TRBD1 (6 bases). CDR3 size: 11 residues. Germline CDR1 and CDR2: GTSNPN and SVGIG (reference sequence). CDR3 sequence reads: CAWADRYGYTF. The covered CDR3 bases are TGTGCCTGGGCGGACAGATACGGC.

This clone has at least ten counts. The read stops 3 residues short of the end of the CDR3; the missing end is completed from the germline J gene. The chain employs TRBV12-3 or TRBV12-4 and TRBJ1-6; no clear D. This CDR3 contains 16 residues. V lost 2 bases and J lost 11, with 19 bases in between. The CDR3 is CASSLYSGGGSTPLHF. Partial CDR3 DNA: TGTGCCAGCAGTTTATATAGCGGCGGAGGGAGTACACCC.